These T cell receptor beta chains were read from a single sample in a study of blood T cell repertoires in COVID-19. Profiling relied on immunoSEQ multiplex PCR, and the TCRdb table lists in-frame clones only, not all of them. The table shows about 290,000 clones, with roughly 80% occurring only once. The specimen sequenced was peripheral blood. The receptor source for this set is a woman aged 50 to 65 with active or convalescent COVID-19. CDR3s include the opening cysteine and the closing phenylalanine or tryptophan. The order of the fields is V gene, clone size, CDR3 protein. Not all rows give a size; the values are once, few, many and, for expanded clones, a class.

>TRBV21-1|NA
CASSKVVTVLGGSNQPQHF
>TRBV9|NA
CASSVSTGSYNEQFF
>TRBV10-2|NA
CAVLGGVNSYNEQFF
>TRBV5-1|NA
CASSSVAGFSYEQYF
>TRBV5-6|NA
CASSFEGGNYGYTF
>TRBV18|NA
CASSLVAGGQSDTQYF
>TRBV18|NA
CASSPGQGVREQYF
>TRBV6-5|NA
CASSYGQALEAFF
>TRBV7-9|few
CASSLGSGSGNEQFF
>TRBV9|NA
CASSVGGAFGNEQFF
>TRBV18|NA
CASSPEGRAGGSTDTQYF
>TRBV2|NA
CASRLATEQYF
>TRBV5-4|NA
CASRIDRYTEAFF
>TRBV3-1/TRBV3-2|NA
CASSSGAYNEQFF
>TRBV3-1/TRBV3-2|NA
CASSQGAATGNTIYF
>TRBV10-3|NA
CAISEGSGTSGPYEQYF
>TRBV11-2|NA
CASSGGLADEQYF
>TRBV24-1|NA
CATSFPGQSYNEQFF
>TRBV19|once
CASSIFLAGAKNIQYF
>TRBV5-1|few
CASRLMEYGNTIYF
>TRBV6-5|once
CASSSQQGAGGPPQYF
>TRBV5-1|NA
CASSSTGKDQPQHF
>TRBV7-9|NA
CASSSSGRHGNEQFF
>TRBV5-4|NA
CASHQGASGRLETQYF
>TRBV28|NA
CASSLSGTYEQYF
>TRBV5-4|NA
CASSGTGVGDTEAFF
>TRBV27|NA
CASKSGVSTPQYF
>TRBV9|NA
CASSVGVTSGRAYEQFF
>TRBV28|NA
CASSLGGANYGYTF
>TRBV29-1|once
CSVVEGQTDTQYF
>TRBV11-2|NA
CASSSHRGPDTEAFF
>TRBV19|NA
CASSIAASGAPRETQYF
>TRBV19|NA
CASSIRDEKLFF
>TRBV14|NA
CASSQEQTYEQYF
>TRBV11-2|NA
CASIMVQGYYNEQFF
>TRBV7-8|NA
CASSPREAGLGELFF
>TRBV3-1/TRBV3-2|NA
CASSPIRGSTDTQYF
>TRBV29-1|NA
CSVAGRATGELFF
>TRBV30|NA
CAWSALSGNTIYF
>TRBV21-1|NA
CASSRDRYCNYGYTF
>TRBV4-1|NA
CASSQVAGTVYEQYF
>TRBV25-1|NA
CASRVGQGKNSPLHF
>TRBV28|once
CASSNGQGTQPQHF
>TRBV19|NA
CASSIGGLTHHEQYF
>TRBV7-2|NA
CASSLVSGGKETQYF
>TRBV6-6|NA
CASSYHGPRGETQYF
>TRBV7-9|NA
CASSLIREGGTEAFF
>TRBV18|NA
CASSPNLGGDTEAFF
>TRBV3-1/TRBV3-2|NA
CASSQDAGGLEDTQYF
>TRBV5-1|NA
CASSRVEETQYF